A selection of T cell receptor beta chains follows, all from one sample in a study of blood T cells in healthy people across ages. TCRdb re-analysed the 5' RACE reads in MiXCR, keeping a single row per CDR3 protein. Among around 670,000 distinct CDR3 sequences listed, approximately 30% were seen once. Sequenced material: blood. The origin of the receptors is a woman at least 80 years old in good health. Both conserved end residues are part of each CDR3. Fields, in order: clone size, V gene, D gene, J gene, CDR3 DNA, CDR3 protein. D genes are given only for firm matches. Size is stated for part of the rows, as once, few or many counts, or as a class when the clone is expanded.

>few|TRBV28|.|TRBJ2-7
TGTGCCAGCAGTTCCGAGGACCAGGGCTACGAGCAGTACTTC
CASSSEDQGYEQYF
>many|TRBV7-2|.|TRBJ2-1
TGTGCCAGCAGCCCACGGACTCGAGGGGGCAATGAGCAGTTCTTC
CASSPRTRGGNEQFF
>.|TRBV11-2|.|TRBJ2-7
TGTGCCAGCAGCTTAGTGGGGGTTTTGGGGAACGAGCAGTACTTC
CASSLVGVLGNEQYF
>many|TRBV11-2|TRBD2|TRBJ2-5
TGTGCCAGCAGCTCCCAGCGGGGGGGCCCAGAGACCCAGTACTTC
CASSSQRGGPETQYF
>few|TRBV19|.|TRBJ2-1
TGTGCCAGTAGTAGGGGCCAGGGAAAAAATGAGCAGTTCTTC
CASSRGQGKNEQFF
>few|TRBV5-1|TRBD1|TRBJ1-2
TGCGCCAGCAGCGCGGGGGACCGACAGGGCCCTTGGGGCTACACCTTC
CASSAGDRQGPWGYTF
>.|TRBV6-2/TRBV6-3|TRBD1|TRBJ2-7
TGTGCCAGCAGTGAGGGCGGACAGGGGGGTCGGAATCTCAGGTACGAGCAGTACTTC
CASSEGGQGGRNLRYEQYF
>many|TRBV21-1|.|TRBJ2-7
TGTGCCAGCAGAGACAGCCTATACTACGAGCAGTACTTC
CASRDSLYYEQYF
>many|TRBV28|.|TRBJ2-7
TGTGCCAGCAAGATAGACAGCTCCTACGAGCAGTACTTC
CASKIDSSYEQYF
>many|TRBV5-1|.|TRBJ2-4
TGCGCCAGCAGCCCAACAGACCGGGTTCCGCTAAACATTCAGTACTTC
CASSPTDRVPLNIQYF
>many|TRBV7-9|.|TRBJ1-4
TGTGCCAGCAGCTTAGAAGGAGGGTTGGAGGAAAAACTGTTTTTT
CASSLEGGLEEKLFF
>.|TRBV5-6|.|TRBJ1-2
TGTGCCAGCAGCTCCCGAAGGGGCGCCTATGGCTACACCTTC
CASSSRRGAYGYTF
>many|TRBV7-2|TRBD2|TRBJ2-1
TGTGCCAGCAGCTTAGGGCCTAGCGGGGGGGGCAATGAGCAGTTCTTC
CASSLGPSGGGNEQFF
>many|TRBV20-1|.|TRBJ1-5
TGCAGTGCTAGAGGAGACCTGAGCCGTCAGCCCCAGCATTTT
CSARGDLSRQPQHF
>.|TRBV6-1|.|TRBJ1-4
TGTGCCAGCACGGAGGGGGGGCGGAAAGAAAAACTGTTTTTT
CASTEGGRKEKLFF
>many|TRBV4-3|TRBD1|TRBJ1-2
TGCGCCAGCAGCCAAGATATAGAACAGGGGGCGCGTGGCTACACCTTC
CASSQDIEQGARGYTF
>.|TRBV7-2|.|TRBJ2-3
TGTGCCAGCGGGGACCCTCCCATGGGGTACACAGATACGCAGTATTTT
CASGDPPMGYTDTQYF
>few|TRBV3-1|TRBD1|TRBJ1-6
TGTGCCAGCAGCTCTCGGACAGGGGGCTCGTGGAATTCACCCCTCCACTTT
CASSSRTGGSWNSPLHF
>many|TRBV5-1|.|TRBJ1-4
TGCGCCAGCAGCAAAGGACGGATCACTGATGAAAAACTGTTTTTT
CASSKGRITDEKLFF
>few|TRBV5-1|TRBD2|TRBJ2-1
TGCGCCAGCAGGGAGAGCGGGGGGGCCAGAGGGAATGAGCAGTTCTTC
CASRESGGARGNEQFF
>many|TRBV6-5|TRBD1|TRBJ1-6
TGTGCCAGCAGCCGAACAGGGGTTGAGTCACCCCTCCACTTT
CASSRTGVESPLHF
>.|TRBV7-2|.|TRBJ1-3
TGTGCCAGCAGCACGAGACGGTTTTCTGGAAACACCATATATTTT
CASSTRRFSGNTIYF
>many|TRBV7-2|.|TRBJ1-1
TGTGCCAGCAGCTCCTGGAGGGGGGGCGGCACTGAAGCTTTCTTT
CASSSWRGGGTEAFF
>many|TRBV11-2|.|TRBJ2-1
TGTGCCAGCAGCCCACCTTTTGGGGGGGAGCAGTTCTTC
CASSPPFGGEQFF
>.|TRBV12-3/TRBV12-4|.|TRBJ2-4
TGTGCCAGCAGTTTGAGTCTAGCCAAAAACATTCAGTACTTC
CASSLSLAKNIQYF
>.|TRBV27|TRBD1|TRBJ2-2
TGTGCCAGCAGCCCGGGACAGGCCTCCGACACCGGGGAGCTGTTTTTT
CASSPGQASDTGELFF
>many|TRBV29-1|.|TRBJ1-1
TGCAGCGTTGAACCACCTGGGATCACTGAAGCTTTCTTT
CSVEPPGITEAFF
>many|TRBV20-1|.|TRBJ2-1
TGCAGTGCTCCTGTCCTCATCGGCTACAATGAGCAGTTCTTC
CSAPVLIGYNEQFF
>many|TRBV6-5|TRBD1|TRBJ2-7
TGTGCCAGCAGCCGGGACAGGGGGAACTACGAGCAGTACTTC
CASSRDRGNYEQYF
>.|TRBV6-2/TRBV6-3|TRBD1|TRBJ2-3
TGTGCCAGCAGTTTTGACAGGGGATATACGCAGTATTTT
CASSFDRGYTQYF
>many|TRBV7-6|.|TRBJ2-5
TGTGCCAGCAGCTTAGCGGCGGGCGCAGAGACCCAGTACTTC
CASSLAAGAETQYF
>many|TRBV9|TRBD1|TRBJ2-1
TGTGCCAGCAGCGTAGCCCCCAGGGGGCATGAGCAGTTCTTC
CASSVAPRGHEQFF
>many|TRBV24-1|TRBD2|TRBJ2-3
TGTGCCACCAGTGCGAGGCGGGGGGGCACAGATACGCAGTATTTT
CATSARRGGTDTQYF
>few|TRBV7-9|.|TRBJ1-1
TGTGCCAGCAGCTTAGGGGACCAGGCCATAGCTTTCTTT
CASSLGDQAIAFF
>many|TRBV7-2|.|TRBJ1-2
TGTGCCAGCAGCTTCCCGACAGCAGACTATGGCTACACCTTC
CASSFPTADYGYTF
>few|TRBV12-3/TRBV12-4|TRBD1|TRBJ1-2
TGTGCCAGCAATTTGAGACAGGGTTACTATGGCTACACCTTC
CASNLRQGYYGYTF
>many|TRBV5-1|.|TRBJ1-6
TGCGCCAGCAGCTCTAAGGAGGATTCACCCCTCCACTTT
CASSSKEDSPLHF
>many|TRBV29-1|TRBD2|TRBJ2-3
TGCAGCGTTACGGGGGGGGTAACCCTAAGCACAGATACGCAGTATTTT
CSVTGGVTLSTDTQYF
>.|TRBV6-1|.|TRBJ1-5
TGTGCCAGCAGTTTAAGGGGGGGGGCAGTGCAGCCCCAGCATTTT
CASSLRGGAVQPQHF
>once|TRBV12-3/TRBV12-4|.|TRBJ2-3
TGTGCCAGCAGCGTAGGGCACAGAGTGGGCACAGATACGCAGTATTTT
CASSVGHRVGTDTQYF
>.|TRBV6-5|TRBD1|TRBJ1-2
TGTGCCAGCACCCAAGGAGGGGGCTGGGGCTACACCTTC
CASTQGGGWGYTF
>many|TRBV24-1|.|TRBJ2-3
TGTGCCACCAGTGATTTGCGGGACAAAAGCACAGATACGCAGTATTTT
CATSDLRDKSTDTQYF
>.|TRBV6-5|TRBD1|TRBJ2-1
TGTGCCTCCTCCCGGGACAGGGGAGACTCTGAGCAGTTCTTC
CASSRDRGDSEQFF
>few|TRBV7-3|.|TRBJ2-2
TGTGCCAGCAGCTTAAAGGGTGGGACGAACACCGGGGAGCTGTTTTTT
CASSLKGGTNTGELFF